A single count supports the clone carrying this TCR beta chain. The entry originates in a study of cytomegalovirus exposure and HLA in healthy donors. Using immunoSEQ multiplex PCR, the repertoire was profiled, and TCRdb retains in-frame clones only, with some absent. The table has approximately 98,000 clones, around 95% seen once. The origin of this receptor is a woman younger than 35 in good health and CMV-seronegative. Sequencing was done on a sample of PBMCs.

DNA of the CDR3: TGTGCCAGAAGCTTGGATCGCAGGTATGATAAGGTTGGAAACACCATATATTTT. Its translation: CARSLDRRYDKVGNTIYF. The chain couples TRBV5-3 to TRBJ1-3; D ambiguous. TRBV5-3 is classed as an ORF, of uncertain function. The V end lost 0 bases, the J end lost 3 bases, and 19 bases lay between the germline ends. This CDR3 has 18 amino acids.